These 31 T cell receptor beta chains were sequenced from one sample in a study of brain metastases from non-small cell lung cancer. TCRdb's copy holds only in-frame clones and misses some; the assay was immunoSEQ multiplex PCR. This sample has almost 4,500 clones, with around 80% found just once. Sequenced: tumor-adjacent normal tissue. The receptors were gathered from a donor older than 35 with non-small cell lung cancer.

The chain combines TRBV5-1 with TRBJ2-7; 10 bases are a match to TRBD2. The V gene's germline CDR1 is SGHRS and CDR2 YFSETQ. V lost 0 bases to trimming and J lost 5 bases; unmatched junction nucleotides: 5. The CDR3 contains 15 residues. CDR3 in DNA: TGCGCCAGCAGCTTGGCCCTAGCGGGAGTCAACGAGCAGTACTTC. Its protein is CASSLALAGVNEQYF.

This rearrangement joins TRBV11-3 to TRBJ2-1; D call uncertain. The germline gives CDR1 SGHNT, CDR2 YENEEA. The germline V and J ends were trimmed by 5 bases and 6 bases, with 11 bases remaining between them. CDR3 length: 13 amino acids. The DNA for the CDR3 is TGTGCCAGCAGCCCTGACGAAACCAATGAGCAGTTCTTC. It codes for CASSPDETNEQFF.

This clone was seen once. The rearrangement joins TRBV10-1 to TRBJ1-1, with 10 nucleotides matching TRBD1. CDR1 is WNHNN, CDR2 SYGVQD, per germline (reference sequence). This CDR3 contains 16 residues. V dropped 1 base and J dropped 5; count of bases not matched to a gene: 7. DNA of the CDR3: TGCGCCAGCAGTGAGTTTCGGACAGGGGGGAGTACTGAAGCTTTCTTT. It translates to CASSEFRTGGSTEAFF.

The chain links TRBV5-4 to TRBJ1-2; tentative D call: TRBD1 (5 bases). The CDR3 is 14 residues long. Germline-derived CDR1 and CDR2 are SGHNT and YYREEE (reference sequence). V was trimmed by 3 bases and J by 8 bases, leaving 17 bases between them. CDR3 sequence (DNA): TGTGCCAGCAGCTCTCCGGGGCAGGGCTGGGGCTACACCTTC. Protein: CASSSPGQGWGYTF.

The chain recombines TRBV3-1 (or the pseudogene TRBV3-2) with TRBJ2-1, with D unclear. Germline CDR1 reads LGHDT; CDR2 reads YNNKEL (reference sequence). Trimming took off 4 bases at V and 0 bases at J, with 10 bases between the two ends. The CDR3 is 15 residues long. The CDR3 protein is CASSPQLSSYNEQFF. In DNA, the CDR3 is TGTGCCAGCAGCCCCCAACTCAGCTCCTACAATGAGCAGTTCTTC.

This clone was recorded only once. One junction end does not reproduce the germline sequence, and a read error may be involved. The chain recombines TRBV27 with TRBJ2-2; D possibly corresponds to TRBD2 (5 bases). This CDR3 is built from 14 residues. CDR1 MNHEY and CDR2 SMNVEV come from the germline V gene (reference sequence). This CDR3 reads CASRIAANTGELFF. The CDR3 DNA follows: TGTGCCAGCAGAATTGCAGCGAACACCGGGGAGTTGTTTTTT.

The genes are TRBV2 and TRBJ1-3; tentative D call: TRBD1 (5 bases). The CDR3 spans 13 residues. Trimming pared 6 bases from V and 2 bases from J, leaving 8 bases between. CDR1 is SNHLY and CDR2 is FYNNEI in the germline V gene. CDR3 nucleotide sequence: TGTGCCAGCAGCGGGGGTCCTGGAAACACCATATATTTT. This codes for CASSGGPGNTIYF.

The gene calls are TRBV15 and TRBJ2-1; 9 bases are a match to TRBD2. This CDR3 has 17 residues. CDR1 is LNHNV, CDR2 YYDKDF, per germline (reference sequence). V dropped 3 bases and J dropped 9; count of bases not matched to a gene: 15. The CDR3 nucleotides are TGTGCCACCAGCAGGGGCGGTAGCGGGAGCCTCGTTGGTGAGCAGTTCTTC. Translated: CATSRGGSGSLVGEQFF.

The chain couples TRBV19 to TRBJ1-2; 9 bases are a match to TRBD1. Trimming removed 7 bases from V and 4 bases from J; junction bases left unmatched: 7. The CDR3 totals 14 residues. Germline V gives CDR1 LNHDA, CDR2 SQIVND (reference sequence). The CDR3 here is CASTTGGVSYGYTF. The CDR3 DNA sequence: TGTGCCAGTACCACAGGGGGCGTGAGCTATGGCTACACCTTC. The full variable domain, with the rest looked up from reference TRBV19 and TRBJ1-2, is DGGITQSPKYLFRKEGQNVTLSCEQNLNHDAMYWYRQDPGQGLRLIYYSQIVNDFQKGDIAEGYSVSREKKESFPLTVTSAQKNPTAFYLCASTTGGVSYGYTFGSGTRLTVV.

The chain employs TRBV4-3 and TRBJ2-3, with D possibly matching TRBD1 (5 bases). Germline V lookup: CDR1 LGHNA, CDR2 YSLEER. The CDR3 has 18 residues. Trimming cost V 0 bases and J 0 bases, with 16 bases left between them. The DNA of the CDR3 is TGCGCCAGCAGCCAAGAACCCCAAAGGGGCGTAAGCACAGATACGCAGTATTTT. Residues: CASSQEPQRGVSTDTQYF.

The chain joins TRBV9 to TRBJ2-2; a possible D gene is TRBD1 (6 bases). The germline CDR1 and CDR2 sequences are SGDLS and YYNGEE. Trimming left V 0 bases short and J 6 bases short, with 21 bases between. This CDR3 is built from 18 residues. CDR3 nucleotide sequence: TGTGCCAGCAGCGTAGTTCCCCCCGGACAGATCATCGCCGGGGAGCTGTTTTTT. Protein sequence: CASSVVPPGQIIAGELFF.

This chain joins TRBV14 and TRBJ2-1; 12 bases match TRBD2. The CDR3 is made up of 16 amino acids. After removal of 4 bases from V and 2 bases from J, the junction contained 3 bases not matched to a gene. Germline-derived CDR1 and CDR2 are SGHDN and FVKESK. For the CDR3, the DNA is TGTGCCAGCAGCCTTCGACTAGCGGGAGCCTACAATGAGCAGTTCTTC. Translated: CASSLRLAGAYNEQFF. The whole variable domain, remainder taken from reference TRBV14 and TRBJ2-1, is EAGVTQFPSHSVIEKGQTVTLRCDPISGHDNLYWYRRVMGKEIKFLLHFVKESKQDESGMPNNRFLAERTGGTYSTLKVQPAELEDSGVYFCASSLRLAGAYNEQFFGPGTRLTVL.

The chain is built from TRBV5-1 and TRBJ2-3; D ambiguous. The CDR3 extends over 10 amino acids. V was trimmed by 8 bases and J by 4 bases, leaving 5 bases between them. Germline assignment: CDR1 SGHRS and CDR2 YFSETQ. The CDR3: CARTSDTQYF. The CDR3 coding sequence is TGCGCCAGGACATCAGATACGCAGTATTTT.

V and J are TRBV7-6 and TRBJ2-7; TRBD2 matches 15 bases. The CDR3 spans 16 residues. Germline assignment: CDR1 SGHVS and CDR2 FNYEAQ. Trimming cost V 5 bases and J 4 bases; bases outside gene matches: 6. The CDR3 DNA reads TGTGCCAGCAGCAAGGGACTAGCGGGAGGAACGTACGAGCAGTACTTC. This sequence encodes CASSKGLAGGTYEQYF.

The CDR3 nucleotides read TGTGCCAGCAGCCAATTTTGGCGACAGGGGTGGGAGACAAGGAATGAGCAGTTCTTC. Translating it yields CASSQFWRQGWETRNEQFF. The gene calls are TRBV16 and TRBJ2-1, with 8 bases lining up with TRBD1. Unmatched junction bases numbered 18, after V lost 1 base and J lost 7 bases. Germline CDR1 KGHSY, CDR2 FQNENV. The CDR3 spans 19 residues.

Here the CDR3 DNA reads TGTGCCAGCAGCTGGGGGACAAGGGGAAGGGATAACAATGAGCAGTTCTTC. Its translation is CASSWGTRGRDNNEQFF. This sequence joins TRBV5-4 and TRBJ2-1, with a tentative D call TRBD1 (6 bases). Germline CDR1 reads SGHNT; CDR2 reads YYREEE (reference sequence). Between the trimmed V and J ends, which lost 3 bases and 5 bases, there was a span of 21 bases. This CDR3 comprises 17 residues.

This clone was detected only a few times. CDR3 sequence (DNA): TGTGCCAGCAGAGAGTCGACGGATACGCAGTATTTT. Amino acid sequence: CASRESTDTQYF. V is TRBV7-8 and J is TRBJ2-3; unclear D gene. This CDR3 has 12 amino acids. Germline V CDR1 and CDR2: SGHVS, FQNEAQ. Between the trimmed V and J ends, which lost 6 bases and 6 bases, there was a span of 10 bases. Combining the CDR3 with reference TRBV7-8 and TRBJ2-3 gives the whole variable domain GAGVSQSPRYKVAKRGQDVALRCDPISGHVSLFWYQQALGQGPEFLTYFQNEAQLDKSGLPSDRFFAERPEGSVSTLKIQRTQQEDSAVYLCASRESTDTQYFGPGTRLTVL.

This clone was seen just once. The chain joins TRBV24-1 to TRBJ2-2, with a possible D match to TRBD1 (6 bases). Trimming took 4 bases from V and 12 from J, leaving 23 bases between them. This CDR3 is built from 16 residues. Germline values: CDR1 KGHDR, CDR2 SFDVKD. CDR3 coding DNA: TGTGCCACCAGTGACTATCTTGGGGGCGCGGGTGAAAAGCTGTTTTTT. Translated: CATSDYLGGAGEKLFF.

V gene TRBV30 combines with J gene TRBJ1-5, with TRBD1 as a possible D gene (5 bases). Germline CDR1 reads GTSNPN; CDR2 reads SVGIG (reference sequence). The CDR3 extends over 15 amino acids. Trimming left V 0 bases short and J 4 bases short, with 13 bases between. CDR3: CAWSVTSGKNQPQHF. The CDR3 DNA is TGTGCCTGGAGTGTTACTTCAGGGAAGAATCAGCCCCAGCATTTT.

This chain links TRBV7-9 with TRBJ2-7; D not resolved. This CDR3 has 12 amino acids. V was clipped by 1 base and J by 6 bases, with 7 bases between them. Germline CDR1 SEHNR, CDR2 FQNEAQ (reference sequence). The CDR3 sequence is CASSLVRGEQYF. The CDR3 nucleotides are TGTGCCAGCAGCTTAGTTCGTGGCGAGCAGTACTTC.

Concerning this clone: The junction and the germline gene differ at one end; a read error may be behind it. This chain links TRBV7-7 with TRBJ1-1; D is possibly TRBD1 (5 bases). Germline V gene data show CDR1 as SSHAT and CDR2 as FNYEAQ (reference sequence). The CDR3 contains 13 residues. The CDR3 reads CASSVQENTEAFF. CDR3 nucleotide sequence: TGTGCTAGCAGCGTACAGGAGAACACTGAAGCTTTCTTT.

This sequence joins TRBV19 and TRBJ2-1, with 7 bases that match TRBD1. The CDR3 consists of 15 residues. Germline CDR1 LNHDA, CDR2 SQIVND (reference sequence). V lost 5 bases to trimming and J lost 8 bases; unmatched junction nucleotides: 12. The CDR3 nucleotides are TGTGCCAGTAGTCCTCAAGGGGGCCTGGTCCATGAGCAGTTCTTC. Translating it yields CASSPQGGLVHEQFF.

J is TRBJ2-3 and V is TRBV30; D is ambiguous. Trimming removed 6 bases at V and 1 base at J, with 17 bases between. In germline, CDR1 is GTSNPN, CDR2 SVGIG (reference sequence). The CDR3 is made up of 15 amino acids. CDR3 protein: CACQVGLRGTDTQYF. The CDR3 nucleotides read TGTGCCTGTCAGGTCGGCCTTAGGGGCACAGATACGCAGTATTTT.

V usage is TRBV3-1 (or the pseudogene TRBV3-2) and J usage is TRBJ2-1; no firm D call. Germline CDR1 is LGHDT and CDR2 is YNNKEL (reference sequence). V shed 1 base and J shed 4 bases, with 2 bases lying between them. This CDR3 is 12 amino acids long. CDR3 sequence: CASSQGYNEQFF. The DNA of the CDR3 is TGTGCCAGCAGCCAAGGGTACAATGAGCAGTTCTTC.

In the case of this clone: The junction shows a germline mismatch at one end, possibly a read error. V usage is TRBV24-1 and J usage is TRBJ2-7; 7 nucleotides match TRBD1. Germline CDR1 reads KGHDR; CDR2 reads SFDVKD. The CDR3 has 14 amino acids. CDR3 residues: CATAPGQFSHEQYF. The DNA of the CDR3 is TGTGCCACCGCCCCGGGACAGTTCTCCCACGAGCAGTACTTC.

The chain has TRBV28 and TRBJ2-7, with 8 bases fitting TRBD1. V dropped 4 bases and J dropped 3; count of bases not matched to a gene: 5. Germline CDR1 is MDHEN and CDR2 is SYDVKM. This CDR3 has 14 amino acids. The CDR3 is CASSYPGGRYEQYF. The CDR3 nucleotides are TGTGCCAGCAGTTATCCAGGGGGCCGCTACGAGCAGTACTTC. Full variable domain (outside the CDR3, taken from reference TRBV28 and TRBJ2-7): DVKVTQSSRYLVKRTGEKVFLECVQDMDHENMFWYRQDPGLGLRLIYFSYDVKMKEKGDIPEGYSVSREKKERFSLILESASTNQTSMYLCASSYPGGRYEQYFGPGTRLTVT.

The CDR3 DNA reads TGTGCCAGCAGCGTAGATGGGGCTGGGGCCAACGTCCTGACTTTC. Amino acid sequence: CASSVDGAGANVLTF. This chain joins TRBV9 and TRBJ2-6; D unresolved. CDR3 length equals 15 residues. From germline, CDR1 is SGDLS and CDR2 YYNGEE. Trimming took 0 bases from V and 2 from J, leaving 6 bases between them.

The genes are TRBV6-6 and TRBJ1-2; no clear D. CDR3 length equals 12 residues. Germline CDR1 MNHNY, CDR2 SVGAGI (reference sequence). Trimming left V 8 bases short and J 4 bases short, with 11 bases between. The CDR3 loop is CASEGGSYGYTF. Written as DNA, the CDR3 is TGTGCCAGCGAGGGAGGAAGCTATGGCTACACCTTC.

The chain is built from TRBV14 and TRBJ2-7, with a possible D match to TRBD2 (5 bases). CDR1 SGHDN and CDR2 FVKESK come from the germline V gene. The CDR3 length is 13 residues. V was shortened by 4 bases and J by 3 bases, with 10 bases between the two germline ends. CDR3 DNA: TGTGCCAGCAGCCGAAGAGGGTACTACGAGCAGTACTTC. Amino acids: CASSRRGYYEQYF. The full variable domain, with the rest looked up from reference TRBV14 and TRBJ2-7, is EAGVTQFPSHSVIEKGQTVTLRCDPISGHDNLYWYRRVMGKEIKFLLHFVKESKQDESGMPNNRFLAERTGGTYSTLKVQPAELEDSGVYFCASSRRGYYEQYFGPGTRLTVT.

This chain links TRBV7-6 with TRBJ1-1; D unresolved. The CDR3 runs 13 residues. Trimming took off 1 base at V and 2 bases at J, with 5 bases between the two ends. CDR1 and CDR2 (germline): SGHVS, FNYEAQ. The CDR3 loop reads CASSLDLNTEAFF. DNA of the CDR3: TGTGCCAGCAGCTTAGATCTTAACACTGAAGCTTTCTTT.

The CDR3, as DNA: TGCGCCAGCAGCCAAGAATGGGTCTCGGCTAACTATGGCTACACCTTC. It translates to CASSQEWVSANYGYTF. This chain uses TRBV4-3 with TRBJ1-2; the D is unclear. The CDR3 length is 16 residues. Germline assignment: CDR1 LGHNA and CDR2 YSLEER. V was trimmed by 0 bases and J by 0 bases, leaving 11 bases between them.